This TCR beta chain was obtained from a study of T cell responses to AZD1222 COVID-19 vaccine. Whole-study context: Second-dose intervals near 4 or 12 weeks were combined. General study findings and limits: As reported, nearly half of all spike-specific TCRs target variant regions that are unmutated. Recipients of two AZD1222 doses showed rising Spike-specific TCR breadth and depth. Clonal diversity was possibly underestimated, and white British individuals and females predominated among donors.

On this clone itself: Its antigen is currently unknown.

There are 16 residues in the CDR3. V lost 4 bases and J lost 3, with 16 bases in between. Germline CDR1 and CDR2: MGHRA and YSYEKL. The repertoire was sequenced with immunoSEQ multiplex PCR; TCRdb's copy has only in-frame clones and lacks some. The table includes about 130,000 clones, roughly 93% detected once. The J gene is TRBJ1-5, the V gene TRBV4-1; the D gene is possibly TRBD1 (6 bases). The sample in question was peripheral blood, obtained on day 0 of AZD1222 vaccination. The receptor was derived from an adult in good health. Written as DNA, the CDR3 is TGCGCCAGCAGCCGCAAGGGGGGGGGCGACAATCAGCCCCAGCATTTT. This codes for CASSRKGGGDNQPQHF.